The clone carrying this TCR beta chain has a count of ten or more. Its antigen is as yet unknown. The data were taken from a study of T cells in Graves' hyperthyroidism and ophthalmopathy. Exclusion of a patient resulted from uncontrolled infection, other autoimmune disease, pregnancy or lactation. Based on clinical symptoms, serum thyroxine and TRAb, thyroid ultrasound and orbital computed tomography, diagnoses were reached. The PBMCs were taken from roughly 10 ml of fresh peripheral blood. Germline V lookup: CDR1 DFQATT, CDR2 SNEGSKA (reference sequence). This CDR3 is 13 amino acids long. J lost 6 bases, V lost 0 bases, and 2 bases had no gene match. RNA transcripts yielded amplified TCR beta CDR3 regions. TCR CDR3 underwent first-round RT-PCR with the HTBI primer set. TCRdb reanalysed the multiplex PCR reads using MiXCR and keeps one entry per CDR3 protein. The sample yields about 530,000 distinct CDR3 sequences, approximately 17% seen once.

Study-wide results and caveats: A model using 13 V-J features told ophthalmopathy apart from stable hyperthyroidism.

The chain has TRBV20-1 and TRBJ1-1; 9 positions match TRBD1. The material sequenced was blood. The sequence was collected from a woman aged 18-29 years with Graves' ophthalmopathy. The CDR3 spells CSARDDRGSEAFF. In DNA form, the CDR3 reads TGCAGTGCTAGAGATGACAGGGGGTCTGAAGCTTTCTTT.